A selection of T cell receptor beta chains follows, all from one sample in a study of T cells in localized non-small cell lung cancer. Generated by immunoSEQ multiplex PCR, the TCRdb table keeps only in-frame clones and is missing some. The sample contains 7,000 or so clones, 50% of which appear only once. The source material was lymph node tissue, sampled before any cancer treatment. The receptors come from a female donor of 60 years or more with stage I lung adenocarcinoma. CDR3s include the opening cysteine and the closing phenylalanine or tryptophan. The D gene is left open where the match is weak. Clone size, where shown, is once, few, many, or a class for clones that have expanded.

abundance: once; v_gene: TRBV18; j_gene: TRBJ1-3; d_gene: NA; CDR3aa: CASSVGNSALGNTIYF; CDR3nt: TGTGCCAGCTCAGTGGGGAACAGCGCGTTAGGAAACACCATATATTTT
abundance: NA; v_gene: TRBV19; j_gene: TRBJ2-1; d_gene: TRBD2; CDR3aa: CASRRTSGWESNEQFF; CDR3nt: TGTGCCAGTAGACGGACTAGCGGTTGGGAGTCAAATGAGCAGTTCTTC
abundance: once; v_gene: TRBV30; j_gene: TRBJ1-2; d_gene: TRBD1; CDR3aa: CAWGGQGFGYTF; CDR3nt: TGTGCCTGGGGGGGACAGGGTTTTGGCTACACCTTC
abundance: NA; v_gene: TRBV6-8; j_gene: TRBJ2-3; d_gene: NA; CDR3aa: CASSDQRDLTDTQYF; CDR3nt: TGTGCCAGCAGTGATCAAAGGGATCTAACAGATACGCAGTATTTT
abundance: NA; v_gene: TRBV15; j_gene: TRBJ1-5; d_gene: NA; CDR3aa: CATSNTWGTGNQPQHF; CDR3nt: TGTGCCACCAGCAACACCTGGGGGACCGGCAATCAGCCCCAGCATTTT
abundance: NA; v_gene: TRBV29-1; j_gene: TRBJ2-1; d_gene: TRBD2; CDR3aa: CSVDNPVRLAGVVGEQFF; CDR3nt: TGCAGCGTTGATAATCCTGTTAGACTAGCGGGGGTTGTTGGTGAGCAGTTCTTC
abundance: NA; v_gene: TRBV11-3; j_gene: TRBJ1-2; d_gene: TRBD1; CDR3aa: CASSQAGQVGGGYTF; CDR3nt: TGTGCCAGCAGCCAAGCCGGACAGGTAGGAGGTGGCTACACCTTC
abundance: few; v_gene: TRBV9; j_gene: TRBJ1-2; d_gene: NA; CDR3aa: CASSIGGSYGYTF; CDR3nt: TGTGCCAGCAGTATAGGGGGTTCCTATGGCTACACCTTC
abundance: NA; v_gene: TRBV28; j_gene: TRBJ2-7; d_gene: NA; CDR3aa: CASSLPGQGRYEQYF; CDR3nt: TGTGCCAGCAGTTTGCCCGGCCAGGGGCGGTACGAGCAGTACTTC
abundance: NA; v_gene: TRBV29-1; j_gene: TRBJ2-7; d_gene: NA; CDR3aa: CSVGTWRGEQYF; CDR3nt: TGCAGCGTTGGGACTTGGAGGGGGGAGCAGTACTTC
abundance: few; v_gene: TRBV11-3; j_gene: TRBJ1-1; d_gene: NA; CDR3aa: CASSINQGNTEAFF; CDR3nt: TGTGCCAGCAGCATTAACCAGGGGAACACTGAAGCTTTCTTT
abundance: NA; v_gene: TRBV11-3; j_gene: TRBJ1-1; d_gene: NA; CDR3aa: CASSRLPGGGTEAFF; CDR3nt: TGTGCCAGCAGCCGCCTTCCTGGGGGGGGCACTGAAGCTTTCTTT
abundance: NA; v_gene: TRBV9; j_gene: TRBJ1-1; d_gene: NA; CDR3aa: CASSENIGGNTEAFF; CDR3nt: TGTGCCAGCAGTGAAAATATCGGGGGGAACACTGAAGCTTTCTTT
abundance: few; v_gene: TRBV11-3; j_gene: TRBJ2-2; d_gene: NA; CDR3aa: CASSPVGVSGELFF; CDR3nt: TGTGCCAGCAGCCCTGTGGGGGTGTCCGGGGAGCTGTTTTTT
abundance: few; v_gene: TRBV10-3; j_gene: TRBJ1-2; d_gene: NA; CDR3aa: CALLVPNYGYTF; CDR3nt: TGTGCCCTTCTCGTCCCTAACTATGGCTACACCTTC
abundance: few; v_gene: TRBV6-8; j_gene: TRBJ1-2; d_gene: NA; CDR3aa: CASSLSTAHYGYTF; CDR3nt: TGTGCCAGCAGTTTATCGACAGCACACTATGGCTACACCTTC
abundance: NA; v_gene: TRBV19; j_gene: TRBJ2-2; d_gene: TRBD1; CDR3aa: CASNADRGRTGELFF; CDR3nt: TGTGCCAGTAACGCCGACAGGGGGCGCACCGGGGAGCTGTTTTTT
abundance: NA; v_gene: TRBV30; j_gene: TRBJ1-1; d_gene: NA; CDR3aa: CACGRNTEAFF; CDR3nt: TGTGCCTGCGGCAGGAACACTGAAGCTTTCTTT
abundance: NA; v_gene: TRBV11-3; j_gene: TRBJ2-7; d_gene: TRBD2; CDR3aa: CASSTILAGAYEQYF; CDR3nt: TGTGCCAGCAGCACGATACTAGCGGGAGCTTACGAGCAGTACTTC
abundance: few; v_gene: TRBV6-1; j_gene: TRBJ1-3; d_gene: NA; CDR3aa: CASSEVFKSSGNTIYF; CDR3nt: TGTGCCAGCAGTGAAGTTTTTAAGAGCTCTGGAAACACCATATATTTT
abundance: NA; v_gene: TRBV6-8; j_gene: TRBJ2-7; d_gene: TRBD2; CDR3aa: CASRKDRLAGARHEQYF; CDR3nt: TGTGCCAGCAGAAAGGATAGACTAGCGGGAGCCCGCCACGAGCAGTACTTC
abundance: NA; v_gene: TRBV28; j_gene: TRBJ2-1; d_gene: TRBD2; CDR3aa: CASSSQVAGAREQFF; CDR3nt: TGTGCCAGCAGTTCTCAGGTAGCGGGAGCTAGGGAGCAGTTCTTC
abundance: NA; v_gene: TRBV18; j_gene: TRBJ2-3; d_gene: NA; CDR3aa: CASSPPLLDTQYF; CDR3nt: TGTGCCAGCTCACCACCGTTGCTAGATACGCAGTATTTT
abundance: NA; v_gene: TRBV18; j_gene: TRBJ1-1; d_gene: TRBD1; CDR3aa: CASSQTGGTEAFF; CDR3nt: TGTGCCAGCTCACAAACAGGGGGCACTGAAGCTTTCTTT
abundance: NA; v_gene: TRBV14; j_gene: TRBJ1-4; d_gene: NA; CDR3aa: CASSQDGRGGEKLFF; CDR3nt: TGTGCCAGCAGCCAAGACGGCAGGGGAGGTGAAAAACTGTTTTTT
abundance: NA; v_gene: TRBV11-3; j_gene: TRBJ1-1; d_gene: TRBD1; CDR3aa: CASSLTGTGVLGAFF; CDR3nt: TGTGCCAGCAGCTTAACCGGGACAGGGGTACTGGGAGCTTTCTTT
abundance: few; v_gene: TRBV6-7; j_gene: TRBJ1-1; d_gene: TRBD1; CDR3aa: CASTSHNPGQGNTEAFF; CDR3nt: TGTGCCAGCACGAGCCACAATCCGGGACAGGGAAACACTGAAGCTTTCTTT
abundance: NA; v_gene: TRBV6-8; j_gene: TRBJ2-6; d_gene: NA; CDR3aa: CASSQGQHVLTF; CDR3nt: TGTGCCAGCAGTCAAGGACAGCACGTCCTGACTTTC
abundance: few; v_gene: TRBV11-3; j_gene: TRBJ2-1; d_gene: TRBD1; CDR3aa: CASSLRQGSYNEQFF; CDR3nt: TGTGCCAGCAGCTTAAGACAGGGGTCCTACAATGAGCAGTTCTTC
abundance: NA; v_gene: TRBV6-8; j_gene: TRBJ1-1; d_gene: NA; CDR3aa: CASTPRRGTEAFF; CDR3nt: TGTGCCAGCACCCCGAGGAGGGGGACTGAAGCTTTCTTT
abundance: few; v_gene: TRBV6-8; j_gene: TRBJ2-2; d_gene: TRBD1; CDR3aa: CASGTGGGELFF; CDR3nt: TGTGCCAGCGGGACAGGGGGCGGGGAGCTGTTTTTT
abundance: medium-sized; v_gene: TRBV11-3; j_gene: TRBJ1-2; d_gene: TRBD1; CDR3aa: CASSFTGGGNYGYTF; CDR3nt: TGTGCCAGCAGCTTTACAGGGGGGGGTAACTATGGCTACACCTTC
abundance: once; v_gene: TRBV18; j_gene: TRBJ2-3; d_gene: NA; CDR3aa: CASSPSSRTDTQYF; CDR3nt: TGTGCCAGCTCACCATCCTCACGCACAGATACGCAGTATTTT
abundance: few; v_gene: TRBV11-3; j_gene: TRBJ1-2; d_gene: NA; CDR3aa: CASSSGLPNYGYTF; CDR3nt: TGTGCCAGCAGCTCCGGACTTCCAAACTATGGCTACACCTTC
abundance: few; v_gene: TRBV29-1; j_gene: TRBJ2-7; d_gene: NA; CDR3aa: CSVEGLFGTDSYEQYF; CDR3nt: TGCAGCGTTGAAGGCCTCTTCGGGACCGACTCCTACGAGCAGTACTTC
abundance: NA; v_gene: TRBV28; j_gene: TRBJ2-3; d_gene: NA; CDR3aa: CASSPDRGTQYF; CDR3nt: TGTGCCAGCAGCCCCGATAGGGGTACGCAGTATTTT
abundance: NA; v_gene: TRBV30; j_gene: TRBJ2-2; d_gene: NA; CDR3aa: CAWSSALTGELFF; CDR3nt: TGTGCCTGGAGTAGTGCCCTTACCGGGGAGCTGTTTTTT
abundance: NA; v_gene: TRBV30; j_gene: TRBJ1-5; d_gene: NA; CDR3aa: CAWSVQLGGSQPQHF; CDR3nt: TGTGCCTGGAGTGTACAGCTGGGGGGTAGTCAGCCCCAGCATTTT